The present entry profiles one T cell receptor beta chain with its context. The antigen is undetermined. The sample originates from a study of cytotoxic CD8 clonotypes in ibrutinib-treated CLL. On the study more broadly: Patients: eleven to twelve relapsed/refractory, some 15 treatment-naive, 17 to 18 IGHV unmutated. Study observations and caveats: Clonality (at baseline) was higher than in age-matched healthy donors and tracked circulating CD8+ T-cell counts. Public clonotypes proved infrequent, and on treatment they shrank or remained steady.

Sequencing sought depths of 1 in 200,000 to 1 in 1 million T cells. Measured with immunoSEQ multiplex PCR; TCRdb has only the in-frame clones, and not every one. Of about 39,000 clones in the sample, about two thirds are singletons; the top ten hold about 6.8%. The J segment lost 0 bases and the V segment lost 3 bases, leaving 8 bases of the junction unmatched. Looked up from germline, CDR1 is SGDLS and CDR2 is YYNGEE. The CDR3 consists of 16 residues. This receptor was obtained from a human donor with chronic lymphocytic leukemia. The sequencing used PBMCs, collected at disease progression, from a patient treated with ibrutinib. The chain recombines TRBV9 with TRBJ2-7, with 8 bases identical to TRBD2. The CDR3 bases are TGTGCCAGCAGCGGCGGGGGGTCAGCCTTCTCCTACGAGCAGTACTTC. Its protein is CASSGGGSAFSYEQYF.